The 22 T cell receptor beta chains in this list originate from one sample, sequenced in a study of T-cell reconstitution after alpha-beta-depleted transplantation in children. Unique molecular identifiers were incorporated during preparation of the TCRbeta library. MiXCR, applied by TCRdb to the PCR reads, yields one record per CDR3 protein. Of about 120,000 distinct CDR3 sequences in the sample, approximately 10% are singletons; the top ten hold 8%. Source: PBMCs from the stem cell graft donor, taken from the stem cell graft. The receptor source for this set is a human donor who donated a stem cell graft to a child with acute lymphoblastic leukemia.

This clonotype appeared a few times. The chain couples TRBV10-2 to TRBJ2-1, with D possibly being TRBD1 (5 bases). Germline loops: CDR1 WSHSY, CDR2 SAAADI. The ends were cut back, 6 bases at V and 4 bases at J, with 10 bases in the middle. This CDR3 comprises 13 residues. The CDR3 DNA is TGCGCCAGCAGGGCAGGGCAGTACAATGAGCAGTTCTTC. Translating it yields CASRAGQYNEQFF.

This clonotype was recorded many times. The chain uses TRBV29-1 and TRBJ2-1, with 8 bases that match TRBD1. Trimming took 6 bases from V and 8 from J; bases not matched to a gene: 18. The germline gives CDR1 SQVTM, CDR2 ANQGSEA. There are 16 residues in the CDR3. Here the CDR3 DNA reads TGCAGCGTATTATTCGTCGGGACAGGCCCTGGGGATGAGCAGTTCTTC. This codes for CSVLFVGTGPGDEQFF.

The chain carries TRBV6-2 or TRBV6-3 and TRBJ1-1, with TRBD1 as a possible D gene (5 bases). The CDR3 is 15 amino acids. Between the trimmed V and J ends, which lost 5 bases and 0 bases, there was a span of 13 bases. Germline CDR1 is MNHEY and CDR2 is SVGEGT. The CDR3 DNA reads as TGTGCCAGCAGTGCAGGGACCCCAATGAACACTGAAGCTTTCTTT. Amino acid sequence: CASSAGTPMNTEAFF.

For this clonotype: A read error may be the cause here, since a much bigger clone is one base away. The rearrangement uses TRBV11-2 and TRBJ2-3, with TRBD2 matching over 14 bases. Germline CDR1 and CDR2: SGHAT and FQNNGV. The CDR3 contains 17 residues. J gave up 2 bases and V 6 bases, and 7 bases lay outside the gene matches. DNA for the CDR3: TGTGCCAGCAGAATCAGGACTAGCGGGGGGTACACAGATACGCAGTATTTT. It specifies CASRIRTSGGYTDTQYF.

This clonotype was found many times. The rearrangement links TRBV5-1 to TRBJ2-1, with 11 bases identical to TRBD2. With V trimmed by 3 bases and J by 1 base, 6 bases remained unmatched. The length of the CDR3 is 17 residues. From germline, CDR1 is SGHRS and CDR2 YFSETQ. The CDR3 DNA sequence: TGCGCCAGCAGCTGGGGGACTAGCGGCCCATCCTACAATGAGCAGTTCTTC. It is translated as CASSWGTSGPSYNEQFF.

In its sample, this clonotype was seen many times. The CDR3 sequence is CASGGGIRNTEAFF. DNA of the CDR3: TGTGCCAGCGGAGGGGGGATCAGGAACACTGAAGCTTTCTTT. V usage is TRBV7-2 and J usage is TRBJ1-1; the D gene is possibly TRBD1 (6 bases). CDR3 size: 14 residues. V was pared by 8 bases and J by 1 base, with 14 bases between. The germline V gene has CDR1 SGHTA and CDR2 FQGNSA.

This clonotype came up many times. The chain links TRBV7-2 to TRBJ2-7; 7 bases agree with TRBD1. The CDR3 runs 17 residues. The germline V gene has CDR1 SGHTA and CDR2 FQGNSA. J lost 4 bases, V lost 5 bases, and 17 bases had no gene match. CDR3 residues: CASSQTGNSARVYEQYF. For the CDR3, the DNA is TGTGCCAGCAGCCAGACAGGGAACAGTGCTAGAGTTTACGAGCAGTACTTC.

This clonotype was seen at least ten times. The CDR3 DNA follows: TGTGCCAGCAGTTTATTTACCGAAGTCCACACTGAAGCTTTCTTT. Translating gives CASSLFTEVHTEAFF. V gene TRBV27 combines with J gene TRBJ1-1; D unresolved. Germline CDR1 reads MNHEY; CDR2 reads SMNVEV (reference sequence). Trimming removed 1 base from V and 3 bases from J, with 12 bases in between. This CDR3 is built from 15 residues.

This clonotype was found many times. V and J are TRBV4-1 and TRBJ2-7, with D tentatively TRBD1 (6 bases). Germline values: CDR1 MGHRA, CDR2 YSYEKL. The length of the CDR3 is 16 residues. Trimming stripped 1 base from V and 3 bases from J, with 16 bases between. This CDR3 is CASSQGGTSYDYEQYF. The CDR3 DNA reads TGCGCCAGCAGCCAAGGGGGGACATCGTATGACTACGAGCAGTACTTC.

This chain joins TRBV2 and TRBJ1-5; D is unresolved. From germline, CDR1 is SNHLY and CDR2 FYNNEI. V was clipped by 8 bases and J by 8 bases, with 16 bases between them. CDR3 size: 13 residues. Here the CDR3 reads CASGKMFLEPQHF. In nucleotides, the CDR3 is TGTGCCAGCGGGAAAATGTTTTTGGAGCCCCAGCATTTT.

This clonotype has at least ten counts. The V gene is TRBV5-6, the J gene TRBJ1-1; TRBD1 matches at 9 bases. Germline V CDR1 and CDR2: SGHDT, YYEEEE. The V and J ends lost 0 bases and 4 bases, in that order; junction bases with no gene match: 1. CDR3 length: 14 residues. The CDR3 DNA reads as TGTGCCAGCAGCTTGGGGACAGGGGCCACTGAAGCTTTCTTT. It encodes CASSLGTGATEAFF.

This clonotype was observed a handful of times. V usage is TRBV19 and J usage is TRBJ1-1, with D hard to call. The germline CDR1 and CDR2 sequences are LNHDA and SQIVND (reference sequence). This CDR3 has 15 amino acids. The ends were cut back, 6 bases at V and 3 bases at J, with 17 bases in the middle. CDR3 loop: CASSLTGGRDTEAFF. For the CDR3, the DNA is TGTGCCAGTAGCCTAACGGGAGGGAGAGACACTGAAGCTTTCTTT.

This clonotype was picked up many times. This sequence joins TRBV30 and TRBJ2-3; 8 nucleotides align to TRBD2. Germline CDR1 reads GTSNPN; CDR2 reads SVGIG (reference sequence). Trimming removed 0 bases from V and 2 bases from J; junction bases left unmatched: 4. The CDR3 runs to 15 residues. As DNA, the CDR3 is TGTGCCTGGAGTGTTTATAGCGGGGCCACAGATACGCAGTATTTT. This encodes CAWSVYSGATDTQYF. The whole variable domain, filled in from reference TRBV30 and TRBJ2-3, reads SQTIHQWPATLVQPVGSPLSLECTVEGTSNPNLYWYRQAAGRGLQLLFYSVGIGQISSEVPQNLSASRPQDRQFILSSKKLLLSDSGFYLCAWSVYSGATDTQYFGPGTRLTVL.

This clonotype showed up many times. V and J are TRBV18 and TRBJ1-5; TRBD1 aligns across 7 bases. This CDR3 is built from 13 residues. V lost 6 bases and J lost 5; bases outside the gene matches: 4. Germline V CDR1 and CDR2: KGHSH, LQKENI. The CDR3 loop is CASSIDRDQPQHF. The CDR3 DNA follows: TGTGCCAGCTCCATCGACAGGGATCAGCCCCAGCATTTT.

Of note for this clonotype: With a much larger clone just one base away, this may be a read error. The chain links TRBV20-1 to TRBJ2-7; maybe TRBD2 (5 bases). Germline lookup yields CDR1 DFQATT and CDR2 SNEGSKA (reference sequence). The CDR3 runs to 14 residues. Trimming cost V 0 bases and J 4 bases, with 13 bases left between them. As DNA, the CDR3 is TGCAGTGCTAGAGAGGGTTGCAGGAGGTACGAGCAGTACTTC. This translates into CSAREGCRRYEQYF.

The V call is TRBV18, the J call TRBJ1-2; 11 nucleotides align to TRBD1. V lost 4 bases to trimming and J lost 2 bases; unmatched junction nucleotides: 6. Germline loops: CDR1 KGHSH, CDR2 LQKENI. The CDR3 contains 16 residues. This CDR3 is CASSLSDRGQNYGYTF. CDR3 coding DNA: TGTGCCAGCTCACTTTCGGACAGGGGGCAGAACTATGGCTACACCTTC.

This clonotype was counted ten times or more. The V call is TRBV10-3, the J call TRBJ2-7; D could derive from TRBD1 or TRBD2 (5 bases each). Trimming shortened V by 10 bases and J by 1 base, and 14 bases separated the two germline ends. This CDR3 comprises 13 residues. Germline lookup yields CDR1 ENHRY and CDR2 SYGVKD. CDR3: CATLRDPSYEQYF. The CDR3 coding sequence is TGTGCCACCCTCCGGGACCCATCCTACGAGCAGTACTTC.

The CDR3 bases are TGCGCCAGCAGCAAAGGACTAGAGTCCACCGGGGAGCTGTTTTTT. Translating gives CASSKGLESTGELFF. The V and J genes are TRBV5-1 and TRBJ2-2; 7 bases agree with TRBD2. Germline lookup yields CDR1 SGHRS and CDR2 YFSETQ. The CDR3 sequence is 15 residues long. The V gene end was trimmed by 4 bases and the J gene end by 4 bases; junction bases not matched to a gene: 7.

The sample holds many counts of this clonotype. The chain has TRBV5-1 and TRBJ2-3; 10 nucleotides match TRBD2. There are 17 residues in the CDR3. J was trimmed by 4 bases and V by 0 bases; bases with no gene match: 8. The germline gives CDR1 SGHRS, CDR2 YFSETQ. CDR3 DNA: TGCGCCAGCAGCTTGGGGGCTAGCGGGGGCCTTTCAGATACGCAGTATTTT. Translating gives CASSLGASGGLSDTQYF.

Points on this clonotype: Since a much larger clone is just one base distant, this may be a read error. V usage is TRBV5-1 and J usage is TRBJ2-7, with 12 positions matching TRBD2. Germline-derived CDR1 and CDR2 are SGHRS and YFSETQ. CDR3 length: 15 amino acids. With 2 bases clipped from V and 8 bases from J, the junction kept 8 bases outside the gene matches. This chain's CDR3 is CASSLSSGRVYKQYF. The CDR3 DNA reads as TGCGCCAGCAGCTTATCTAGCGGGAGGGTATACAAGCAGTACTTC.

The sample holds many counts of this clonotype. DNA for the CDR3: TGTGCCAGTAGTATACCGGTGGGCAGGGAGCTGTTTTTT. As protein: CASSIPVGRELFF. The chain carries TRBV19 and TRBJ2-2; no clear D. The germline V gene encodes CDR1 LNHDA and CDR2 SQIVND (reference sequence). Trimming stripped 2 bases from V and 9 bases from J, with 10 bases between. The CDR3 is made up of 13 amino acids.

This clonotype was observed at least ten times. This chain uses TRBV5-6 with TRBJ1-4, with D hard to call. The V and J ends lost 1 base and 5 bases respectively, with 9 bases between them. Per the germline V gene, CDR1 is SGHDT and CDR2 is YYEEEE. The length of the CDR3 is 14 residues. In DNA, the CDR3 is TGTGCCAGCAGCTTGCTGGCAGAAAATGAAAAACTGTTTTTT. Translated, it gives CASSLLAENEKLFF.